Listed below are T cell receptor beta chains from one sample, sequenced in a study of T cell changes during pregnancy in multiple sclerosis. Generated by immunoSEQ multiplex PCR, the TCRdb table keeps only in-frame clones and is missing some. Of about 50,000 clones detected, around 90% appear once; the ten largest clones hold about 0.6%. Sequencing used CD4+ T cells from peripheral blood mononuclear cells, obtained after pregnancy. Receptors originate from a female donor in good health, enrolled as a control in a pregnancy study. The conserved cysteine and the conserved F or W are not part of the CDR3 here.

v_call,cdr3_aa
TRBV2,ASSEAQWETQY
TRBV6-5,ASRTPGRYTEAF
TRBV19,ASSISGDKYNEQF
TRBV5-6,ASSLTGGEGYT
TRBV28,ASSLRRASTDTQY
TRBV7-9,ASSPGLAGGPSF
TRBV10-2,AINAPTGGTGELF
TRBV27,ASSSLGGVYNEQF
TRBV5-5,ASSIPGQPSYEQY
TRBV6-6,ASSLLAGQDEQF
TRBV18,ASSPGASGANVLT
TRBV7-9,ASSPKGSGGDTQY
TRBV4-1,ASSHRTGKIGSGNTIY
TRBV5-1,ASSPIQGAVMETQY
TRBV6-5,ASFRRQGISYEQY
TRBV11-2,ASRRTSDSYNEQF
TRBV29-1,SGQTGGEQY
TRBV28,ASSLGTSQETQY
TRBV5-1,ASSLEGRDTEAF
TRBV5-6,ASSFFQDGANVLT
TRBV27,ASRPTYFPGFSSTDTQY